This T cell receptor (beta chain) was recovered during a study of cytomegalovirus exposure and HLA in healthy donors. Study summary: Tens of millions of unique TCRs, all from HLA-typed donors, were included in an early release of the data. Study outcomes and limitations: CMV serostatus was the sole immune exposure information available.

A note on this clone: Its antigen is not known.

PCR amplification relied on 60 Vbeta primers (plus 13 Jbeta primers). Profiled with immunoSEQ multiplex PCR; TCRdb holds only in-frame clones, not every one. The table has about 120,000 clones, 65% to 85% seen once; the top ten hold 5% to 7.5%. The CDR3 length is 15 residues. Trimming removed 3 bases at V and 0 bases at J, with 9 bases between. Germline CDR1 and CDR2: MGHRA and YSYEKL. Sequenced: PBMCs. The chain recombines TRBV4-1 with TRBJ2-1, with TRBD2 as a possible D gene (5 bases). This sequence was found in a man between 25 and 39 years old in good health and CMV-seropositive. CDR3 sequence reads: CASSQKGSSYNEQFF. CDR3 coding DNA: TGCGCCAGCAGCCAGAAAGGGAGCTCCTACAATGAGCAGTTCTTC.